One sample yielded the 12 T cell receptor beta chains listed below, sequenced in a study of T-cell memory formation after mild COVID-19. Each CDR3 protein gets one entry after TCRdb re-called the 5' RACE reads with MiXCR. In the table there are about 430,000 distinct CDR3 sequences, under 20% of which are singletons. Sequencing was carried out using PBMCs or a T cell subset sorted from them (not recorded which). The receptors originated from a man younger than 35 who had mild COVID-19 (a few samples of this study predate the infection). Cell type and time point are not known.

This chain joins TRBV9 and TRBJ1-1, with 7 bases that match TRBD1. The trim removed 0 bases at V and 11 bases at J, leaving 7 bases unmatched. This CDR3 contains 13 residues. Germline V gene lookup returns CDR1 SGDLS and CDR2 YYNGEE. The CDR3 coding sequence is TGTGCCAGCAGCGTAGCCTCTGACAGGGCGGCTTTCTTT. Protein product: CASSVASDRAAFF.

This clonotype appeared many times. This rearrangement joins TRBV20-1 to TRBJ1-1, with TRBD1 identical over 11 bases. The CDR3 is made up of 17 amino acids. From germline, CDR1 is DFQATT and CDR2 SNEGSKA (reference sequence). Losses at the gene ends were 6 bases for V and 0 bases for J; bases not matched to a gene: 12. For the CDR3, the DNA is TGCAGTGCGGACAGGGGGCGCGGGGGTACCATGAACACTGAAGCTTTCTTT. Protein: CSADRGRGGTMNTEAFF.

This chain uses TRBV15 with TRBJ1-1; D gene ambiguous. V lost 0 bases and J lost 1, with 9 bases in between. CDR1 and CDR2 from the germline V gene are LNHNV and YYDKDF (reference sequence). The CDR3 has 15 residues. Written as DNA, the CDR3 is TGTGCCACCAGCAGAGATCAAATGGGGAACACTGAAGCTTTCTTT. This translates into CATSRDQMGNTEAFF.

The chain joins TRBV12-3 or TRBV12-4 to TRBJ2-7, with D perhaps matching TRBD2 (5 bases). The CDR3 is made up of 15 amino acids. The V gene lost 6 bases and the J gene lost 0 bases, with 15 bases spanning the gap. This CDR3 reads CASRPLGGSSYEQYF. The CDR3 DNA follows: TGTGCCAGCAGACCCCTCGGTGGGAGCTCCTACGAGCAGTACTTC.

The chain uses TRBV24-1 and TRBJ2-1; 14 bases fit TRBD2. The CDR3 runs 16 residues. Germline CDR1 and CDR2: KGHDR and SFDVKD. Trimming cost V 4 bases and J 7 bases; bases outside gene matches: 5. The chain's CDR3 is CATSDQTSGGANEQFF. In DNA, the CDR3 is TGTGCCACCAGTGACCAGACTAGCGGGGGGGCGAATGAGCAGTTCTTC.

This clonotype turned up a few times. The J gene is TRBJ2-7, the V gene TRBV4-3, with TRBD2 matching over 10 bases. Germline assignment: CDR1 LGHNA and CDR2 YSLEER. The CDR3 has 16 residues. The CDR3 coding sequence is TGCGCCAGCAGCCAAGATTGGCTAGCGGGGGCGTACGGGCAGTACGTC. Protein product: CASSQDWLAGAYGQYV.

The sample holds many counts of this clonotype. The chain employs TRBV5-1 and TRBJ1-5; D might be TRBD1 (6 bases). This CDR3 comprises 15 residues. Trimming took off 0 bases at V and 3 bases at J, with 10 bases between the two ends. Germline V gene lookup returns CDR1 SGHRS and CDR2 YFSETQ. In nucleotides, the CDR3 is TGCGCCAGCAGCTTGGCCGGGACATACAATCAGCCCCAGCATTTT. This codes for CASSLAGTYNQPQHF.

This rearrangement joins TRBV7-9 to TRBJ2-7; TRBD1 aligns across 9 bases. This CDR3 is built from 13 residues. Germline V lookup: CDR1 SEHNR, CDR2 FQNEAQ (reference sequence). J was trimmed by 6 bases and V by 3 bases; bases with no gene match: 3. The CDR3 reads CASSLGTGFEQYF. Here the CDR3 DNA reads TGTGCCAGCAGCTTGGGGACAGGGTTCGAGCAGTACTTC.

The V call is TRBV5-1, the J call TRBJ2-3; perhaps TRBD2 as D (5 bases). This CDR3 is built from 14 residues. Looked up from germline, CDR1 is SGHRS and CDR2 is YFSETQ. V was pared by 0 bases and J by 8 bases, with 13 bases between. Here the CDR3 DNA reads TGCGCCAGCAGCTTGGCCGGCCGGGAAGGTACGCAGTATTTT. It codes for CASSLAGREGTQYF.

This clonotype turned up a few times. The chain recombines TRBV11-2 with TRBJ1-2; TRBD1 matches at 8 bases. The J segment lost 4 bases and the V segment lost 3 bases, leaving 1 base of the junction unmatched. Per the germline V gene, CDR1 is SGHAT and CDR2 is FQNNGV. The CDR3 is 13 amino acids. CDR3 in DNA: TGTGCCAGCAGCTTCCAGGGGGCCTATGGCTACACCTTC. Translated: CASSFQGAYGYTF.

This sequence joins TRBV6-2 or TRBV6-3 and TRBJ2-1; TRBD2 agrees at 8 bases. Per germline, CDR1 MNHEY and CDR2 SVGEGT. The junction had 8 bases not matched to a gene; V was cut back by 4 bases and J by 3 bases. The CDR3 consists of 16 residues. The CDR3 sequence: CASSSRGTRGYNEQFF. DNA of the CDR3: TGTGCCAGCAGTTCCCGTGGGACTAGGGGCTACAATGAGCAGTTCTTC.

J is TRBJ1-2 and V is TRBV29-1; TRBD1 might be the D (6 bases). V gave up 6 bases and J gave up 13 bases, with 15 bases separating them. Germline lookup yields CDR1 SQVTM and CDR2 ANQGSEA. The CDR3 is 10 amino acids. In DNA form, the CDR3 reads TGCAGCGTCTACCGGGACAAGTCCACCTTC. Amino acids: CSVYRDKSTF.